The source of this T cell receptor beta chain is a study of T cell responses to AZD1222 COVID-19 vaccine. Whole-study results and caveats: Elevations in Spike-specific TCR breadth and depth followed administration of two AZD1222 doses. White British donors predominated, females outnumbered males, and clonal diversity was possibly underestimated. Repertoires were sampled only after the peak T cell response.

Using immunoSEQ multiplex PCR, the repertoire was profiled, and TCRdb retains in-frame clones only, with some absent. In the table there are under 70,000 clones, around 89% of which are singletons. With respect to this clone: Its antigen is as yet unknown.

The V and J ends lost 3 bases and 4 bases respectively, with 18 bases between them. The germline CDR1 and CDR2 sequences are SGHNT and YYREEE (reference sequence). The CDR3 totals 16 residues. Second-dose intervals near 4 or 12 weeks were combined. Material: peripheral blood, obtained 28 days after the second AZD1222 dose. The TCR originated in an adult who received the AZD1222 COVID-19 vaccine. The genes are TRBV5-4 and TRBJ2-3, with a tentative D call TRBD1 (6 bases). DNA of the CDR3: TGTGCCAGCAGCTATGGCCAGGGGATTTTGTCAGATACGCAGTATTTT. Amino acids: CASSYGQGILSDTQYF.